The sequence of this T cell receptor beta chain was determined in a study of Ad26.COV2.S vaccination and SARS-CoV-2 variants. Study context: This donor came from the COV1001 trial of Ad26.COV2.S. Intramuscularly, Ad26.COV2.S was given either once or twice, 56 days apart.

The repertoire was sequenced with immunoSEQ multiplex PCR; TCRdb's copy has only in-frame clones and lacks some. The sample has 350,000 to 450,000 clones; roughly 81% are singletons. V was cut by 0 bases and J by 0 bases, with 12 bases left in between. The CDR3 consists of 18 residues. Germline CDR1 reads LNHNV; CDR2 reads YYDKDF (reference sequence). The treatment here: 19 received Ad26.COV2.S at low or high dose, single or two shots; about five received placebo; per-sample allocation not given. On day 63 after the first injection, vaccine and placebo recipients gave samples. Donor was an adult aged 18-55 years in Boston. Vaccination employed an Ad26 vector expressing the Wuhan-strain SARS-CoV-2 spike.

The rearrangement uses TRBV15 and TRBJ2-6, with no clear D. The source material was peripheral blood, sampled in a trial of Ad26.COV2.S vaccine versus placebo. The clonotype originates from a person between 18 and 59 years old who received the Ad26.COV2.S COVID-19 vaccine or a placebo. The CDR3 DNA is TGTGCCACCAGCAGAGATATTGCAGGTGCCTCTGGGGCCAACGTCCTGACTTTC. Protein product: CATSRDIAGASGANVLTF.